This note documents a single TCR beta chain sequence. Some clones are missing from TCRdb's copy, which holds only in-frame ones; the method was immunoSEQ multiplex PCR. This table has a few hundred thousand clones, approximately 84% appearing once. The sample comes from a study of blood T cell repertoires in COVID-19. Overall study: Italy, Spain and the United States were the sources of the convalescent and acute COVID-19 samples.

The CDR3 length is 18 residues. J was trimmed by 4 bases and V by 4 bases; bases with no gene match: 17. Germline-derived CDR1 and CDR2 are PRHDT and FYEKMQ (reference sequence). This clonotype originated in a man younger than 45 who had recovered from COVID-19. The chain employs TRBV13 and TRBJ1-2; 8 bases line up with TRBD1. The sample taken for sequencing was PBMCs or T cells enriched from blood (not recorded which). DNA of the CDR3: TGTGCCAGCAGCTCAAGGACAGGGCGAAGCCTTGTTTCCTATGGCTACACCTTC. Residues: CASSSRTGRSLVSYGYTF.